This T cell receptor (beta chain) was recorded in a study of T cell changes during pregnancy in multiple sclerosis. Generated by immunoSEQ multiplex PCR, the TCRdb table keeps only in-frame clones and is missing some. The table includes about 44,000 clones, 80% to 90% detected once. Looked up from germline, CDR1 is LGHNT and CDR2 is FRNRAP. V lost 1 base and J lost 4, with 8 bases in between. The CDR3 is made up of 14 amino acids. The origin of this receptor is a female donor with multiple sclerosis, enrolled in a pregnancy study. V is TRBV12-5 and J is TRBJ2-1; D gene uncertain. The material sequenced was CD4+ T cells from peripheral blood mononuclear cells, taken after pregnancy. The CDR3 DNA reads as TGTGCTAGTGGTTTGGGCGGTCCGTACAATGAGCAGTTCTTC. This translates into CASGLGGPYNEQFF.